The 8 T cell receptor beta chains given below trace back to one sample, sequenced in a study of CXCR3-negative and CXCR3-positive naive CD8 T cells. Antigen specificity for these receptors is unknown. The libraries of TRB cDNA were prepared using 5' RACE with UMI labels. Following a re-call of the 5' RACE reads, TCRdb has one entry per CDR3 protein and lacks DNA. The sample has about 86,000 distinct CDR3 sequences. Findings and limits, study-wide: CXCR3-positive naive cells had more hydrophobic TRB CDR3s than CXCR3-negative naive cells.

Sequences were obtained from naive CXCR3+ CD8+ T cells from blood. Subset: CD45RO-CCR7+CD27+CD95- naive CD8+ T cells expressing CXCR3 (TNR3+). The receptors come from a human donor in good health. Some clones in this sample may be carry-over from other donors' samples.

CDR3 region: CASSLTGNSNQPQHF. The chain joins TRBV6-5 to TRBJ1-5; the D call of TRBD1 rests on TCRdb alone, since no DNA is present to check it. There are 15 residues in the CDR3. Germline V lookup: CDR1 MNHEY, CDR2 SVGAGI.

V gene TRBV6-6 combines with J gene TRBJ1-2; TCRdb outputs TRBD1, but without DNA this stays unchecked. The CDR3 spans 16 residues. CDR1 and CDR2 (germline): MNHNY, SVGAGI (reference sequence). The chain's CDR3 is CASSYAYRGVDYGYTF.

The chain links TRBV29-1 to TRBJ2-1; TCRdb proposes TRBD2, but this gene call is untestable without DNA. The CDR3 covers 14 residues. Germline V CDR1 and CDR2: SQVTM, ANQGSEA. CDR3 residues: CSGTTSGAGDEQFF.

The chain combines TRBV14 with TRBJ2-1; checking the TCRdb D call of TRBD2 is not possible without DNA. Germline CDR1 SGHDN, CDR2 FVKESK. The CDR3 runs to 14 residues. This CDR3 is CASSHGTRMDEQFF.

The chain has TRBV7-9 and TRBJ1-6. Germline values: CDR1 SEHNR, CDR2 FQNEAQ (reference sequence). This CDR3 is 14 amino acids long. The CDR3: CASSRVEGTPPLHF.

The rearrangement uses TRBV6-4 and TRBJ2-1. CDR3 length: 12 residues. CDR1 is MRHNA and CDR2 is SNTAGT in the germline V gene. CDR3 sequence reads: CASSDSNFEQFF.

The chain joins TRBV28 to TRBJ1-1. CDR1 and CDR2 from the germline V gene are MDHEN and SYDVKM. This CDR3 has 12 amino acids. CDR3 protein: CASSFLNTEAFF.

The rearrangement links TRBV29-1 to TRBJ2-7; without DNA, the TCRdb call of TRBD2 cannot be checked. Germline V gives CDR1 SQVTM, CDR2 ANQGSEA. The length of the CDR3 is 12 residues. The CDR3 reads CSVEDNRAEQYF.